What follows is one TCR beta chain and its context. Its target is not known. The repertoire was sequenced with immunoSEQ multiplex PCR; TCRdb's copy has only in-frame clones and lacks some. The data show fewer than 20,000 clones, roughly 73% seen once. With autoimmune disease history or systemic immunosuppression, patients were excluded. This record comes from a study of OX40 agonist ivuxolimab in advanced cancers. Study-level results: Fewer expanded clones were found on average in CD4+ than in CD8+ T cells.

This CDR3 region has 14 residues. Trimming cost V 2 bases and J 7 bases, with 11 bases left between them. In germline, CDR1 is SGHAT, CDR2 FQNNGV. The gene calls are TRBV11-2 and TRBJ1-4; D may be TRBD1 (5 bases). Source: CD4+ or CD8+ T cells sorted from blood, taken in a trial of the OX40 agonist ivuxolimab. This clonotype originated in an adult with an advanced solid tumor such as melanoma, head and neck, liver or kidney cancer. Here the CDR3 DNA reads TGTGCCAGCAGCTTATACAGGAATAGTGAAAAACTGTTTTTT. It codes for CASSLYRNSEKLFF.